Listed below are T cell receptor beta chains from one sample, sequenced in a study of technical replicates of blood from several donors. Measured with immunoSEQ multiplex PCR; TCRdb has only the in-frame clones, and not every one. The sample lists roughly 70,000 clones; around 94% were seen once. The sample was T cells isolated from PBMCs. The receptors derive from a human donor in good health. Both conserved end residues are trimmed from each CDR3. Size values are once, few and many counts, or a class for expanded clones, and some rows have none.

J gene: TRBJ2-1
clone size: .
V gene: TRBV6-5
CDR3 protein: ASTLPGQGYNEQF

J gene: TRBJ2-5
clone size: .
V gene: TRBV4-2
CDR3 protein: ASSQGVAGGETQY

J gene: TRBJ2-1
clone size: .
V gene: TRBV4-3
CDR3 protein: ASSPIGYNEQF

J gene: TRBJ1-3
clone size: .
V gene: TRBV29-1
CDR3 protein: SVSTGTGNTIY

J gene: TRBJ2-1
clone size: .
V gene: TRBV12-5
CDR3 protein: ASGSDDSPRGEQF

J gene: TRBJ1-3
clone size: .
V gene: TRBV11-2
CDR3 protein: ASSLGGYTIY

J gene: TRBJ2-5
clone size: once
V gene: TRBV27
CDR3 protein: ASSPTTAGPYEETQY

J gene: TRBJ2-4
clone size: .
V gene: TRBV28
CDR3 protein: ASRARGAKNIQY

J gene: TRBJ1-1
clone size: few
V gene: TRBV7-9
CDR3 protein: ASHRDRGDTEAF

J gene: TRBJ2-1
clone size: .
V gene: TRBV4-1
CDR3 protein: ASSQPKDIFYEQF

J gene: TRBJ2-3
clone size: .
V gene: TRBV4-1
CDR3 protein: ASSQAQAITDTQY

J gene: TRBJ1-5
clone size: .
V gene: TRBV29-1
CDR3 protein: SVVAAANQPQH

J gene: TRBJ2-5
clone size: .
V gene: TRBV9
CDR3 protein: ASSKTGLETQY

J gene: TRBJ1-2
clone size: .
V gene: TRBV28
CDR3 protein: ASSLPGGPYGYT

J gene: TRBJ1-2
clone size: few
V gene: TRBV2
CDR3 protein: ASSEIQGARGYT

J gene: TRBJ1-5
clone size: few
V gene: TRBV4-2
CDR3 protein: ASSQSGQAAGQPQH

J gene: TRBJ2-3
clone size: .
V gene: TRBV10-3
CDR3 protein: AITTSGRSDTQY

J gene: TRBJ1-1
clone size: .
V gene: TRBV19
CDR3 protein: ASSITPGDKNTEAF

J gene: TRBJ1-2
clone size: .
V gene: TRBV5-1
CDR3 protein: ASSVGTSGPSKGYT

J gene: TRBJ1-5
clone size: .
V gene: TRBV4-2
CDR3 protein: ASSQVSQGSNQPQH

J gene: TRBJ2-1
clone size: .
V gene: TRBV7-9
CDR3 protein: ASSLQGSYNEQF

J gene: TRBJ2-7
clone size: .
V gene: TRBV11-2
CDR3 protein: ASSLLLGGYEQY

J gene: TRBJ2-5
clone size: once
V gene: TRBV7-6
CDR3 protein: ASSSYQETQY

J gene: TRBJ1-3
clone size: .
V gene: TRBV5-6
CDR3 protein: ASSLFGGGPSSGNTIY

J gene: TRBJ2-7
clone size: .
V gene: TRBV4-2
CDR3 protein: ASSQVSGSPSYEQY

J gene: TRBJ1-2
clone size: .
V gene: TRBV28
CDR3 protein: ASRTSIGEQNYGYT

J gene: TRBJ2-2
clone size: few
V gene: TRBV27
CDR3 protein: ASSGRGHRGGELF

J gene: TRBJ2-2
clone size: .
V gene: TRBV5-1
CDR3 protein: ASSSSGQGSTGELF

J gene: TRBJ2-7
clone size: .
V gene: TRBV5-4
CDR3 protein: ASSSDPGALSSYEQY

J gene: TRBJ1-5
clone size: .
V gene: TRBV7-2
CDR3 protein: ASSLGGFNQPQH

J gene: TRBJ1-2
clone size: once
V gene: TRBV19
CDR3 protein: ASSLLNYGYT

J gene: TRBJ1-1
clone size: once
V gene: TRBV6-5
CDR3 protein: ASSYPGFSDTEAF

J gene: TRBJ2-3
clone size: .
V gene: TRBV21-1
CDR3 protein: ARGPGQGTDTQY

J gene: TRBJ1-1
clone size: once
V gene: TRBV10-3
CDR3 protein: AISAAGENTEAF

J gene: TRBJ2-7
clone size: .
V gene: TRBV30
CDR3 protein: AWSGWVGPGQIRFSYEQY

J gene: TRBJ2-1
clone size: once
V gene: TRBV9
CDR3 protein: ASSVEGLADNEQF

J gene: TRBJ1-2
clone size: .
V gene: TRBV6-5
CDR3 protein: ASSYRGQVDGYT

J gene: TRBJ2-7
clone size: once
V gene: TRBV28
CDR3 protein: ASVGLAYEQY

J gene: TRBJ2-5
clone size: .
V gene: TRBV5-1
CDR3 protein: ASSFLWEGREETQY

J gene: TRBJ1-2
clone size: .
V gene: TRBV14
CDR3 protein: ASSQERGYGYT

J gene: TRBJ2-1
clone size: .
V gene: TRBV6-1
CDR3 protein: ASRTSVAFGQF

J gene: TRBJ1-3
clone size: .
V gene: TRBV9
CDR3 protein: ASSTGGAGNTIY

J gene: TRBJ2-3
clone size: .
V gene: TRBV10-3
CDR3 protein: AISEEAESGTDTQY

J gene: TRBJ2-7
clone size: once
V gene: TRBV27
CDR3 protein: ASSYRQLYEQY

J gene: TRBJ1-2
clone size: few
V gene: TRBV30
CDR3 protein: AWSVRQNYGYT

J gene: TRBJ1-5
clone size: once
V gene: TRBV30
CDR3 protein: AWSGDSNQPQH

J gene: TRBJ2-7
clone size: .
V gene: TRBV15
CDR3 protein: ATSRDTTGYEQY

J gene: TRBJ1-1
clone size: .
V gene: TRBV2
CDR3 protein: ASSDIIEAF

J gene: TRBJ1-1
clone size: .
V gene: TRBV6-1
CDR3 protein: ASSAYRGENTEAF

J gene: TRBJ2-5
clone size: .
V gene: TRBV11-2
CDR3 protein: ASSLLGQHFETQY

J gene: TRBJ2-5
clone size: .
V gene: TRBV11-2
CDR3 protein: ASSQIYGTGGLAQY

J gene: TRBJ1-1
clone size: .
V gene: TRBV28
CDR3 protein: ASKLRQRNTEAF

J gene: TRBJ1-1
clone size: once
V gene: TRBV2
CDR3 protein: ASFFRNTEAF

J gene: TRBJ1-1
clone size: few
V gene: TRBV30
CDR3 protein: AWSVGGPEAF

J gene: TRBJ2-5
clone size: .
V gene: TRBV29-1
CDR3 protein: SVVGSLALAGVLTQY

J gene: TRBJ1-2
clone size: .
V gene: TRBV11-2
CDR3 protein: ASSSLGGGEVYGYT

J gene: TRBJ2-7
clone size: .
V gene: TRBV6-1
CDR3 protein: ASYPRAGTYEQY

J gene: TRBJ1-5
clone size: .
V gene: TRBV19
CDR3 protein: ASTTGGGQPQH

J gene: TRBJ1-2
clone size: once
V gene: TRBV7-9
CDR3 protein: ASSLYPRVTGGYT